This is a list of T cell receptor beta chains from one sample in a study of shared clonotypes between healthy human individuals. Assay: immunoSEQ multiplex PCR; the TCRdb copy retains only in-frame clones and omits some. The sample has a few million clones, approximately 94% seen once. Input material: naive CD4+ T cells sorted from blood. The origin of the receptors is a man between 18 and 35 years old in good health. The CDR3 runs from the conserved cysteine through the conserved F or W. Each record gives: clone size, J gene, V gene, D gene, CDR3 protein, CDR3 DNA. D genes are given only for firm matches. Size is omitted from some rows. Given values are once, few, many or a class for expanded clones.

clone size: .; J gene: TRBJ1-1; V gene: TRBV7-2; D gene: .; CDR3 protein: CASSLGAELEAFF; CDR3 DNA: TGTGCCAGCAGCTTAGGGGCGGAGTTGGAAGCTTTCTTT
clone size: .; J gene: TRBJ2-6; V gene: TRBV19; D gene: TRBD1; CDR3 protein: CASSTRGQGASGANVLTF; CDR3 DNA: TGTGCCAGTAGTACCCGGGGACAGGGGGCGTCTGGGGCCAACGTCCTGACTTTC
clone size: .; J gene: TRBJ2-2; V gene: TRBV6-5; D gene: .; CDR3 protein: CASRIARSTGELFF; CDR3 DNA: TGTGCCAGCAGAATAGCGAGATCCACCGGGGAGCTGTTTTTT
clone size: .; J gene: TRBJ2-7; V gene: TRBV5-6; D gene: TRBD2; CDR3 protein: CASNSGRRTYEQYF; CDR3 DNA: TGTGCCAGCAATAGCGGGAGGAGAACCTACGAGCAGTACTTC
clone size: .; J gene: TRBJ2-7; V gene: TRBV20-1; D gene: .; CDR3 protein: CSVRISYEQYF; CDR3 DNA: TGCAGTGTAAGGATCTCCTACGAGCAGTACTTC
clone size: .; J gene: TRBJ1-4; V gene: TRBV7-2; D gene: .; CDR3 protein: CASSSVRATNEKLFF; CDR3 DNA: TGTGCCAGCAGCTCGGTACGGGCAACTAATGAAAAACTGTTTTTT
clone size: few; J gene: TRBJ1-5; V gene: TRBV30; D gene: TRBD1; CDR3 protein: CAWSGGGTGGQPQHF; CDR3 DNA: TGTGCCTGGAGTGGCGGGGGGACAGGGGGTCAGCCCCAGCATTTT
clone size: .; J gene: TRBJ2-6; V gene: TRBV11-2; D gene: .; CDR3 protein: CASSFGGLGANVLTF; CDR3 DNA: TGTGCCAGCAGCTTCGGGGGTTTAGGGGCCAACGTCCTGACTTTC
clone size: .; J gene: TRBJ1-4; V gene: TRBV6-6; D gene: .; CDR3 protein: CASAKVGSTNEKLFF; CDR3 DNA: TGTGCCAGCGCCAAAGTGGGATCAACTAATGAAAAACTGTTTTTT
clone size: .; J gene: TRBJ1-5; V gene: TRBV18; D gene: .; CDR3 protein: CASSPNALDQPQHF; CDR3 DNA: TGTGCCAGCTCACCAAACGCCCTAGATCAGCCCCAGCATTTT
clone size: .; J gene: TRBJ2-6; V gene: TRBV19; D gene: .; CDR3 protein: CASSTSGANVLTF; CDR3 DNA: TGTGCCAGTAGCACCTCTGGGGCCAACGTCCTGACTTTC
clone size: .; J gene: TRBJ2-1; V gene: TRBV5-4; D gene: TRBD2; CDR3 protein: CASSISGRAGNEQFF; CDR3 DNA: TGTGCCAGCAGCATTAGCGGGAGGGCGGGAAATGAGCAGTTCTTC
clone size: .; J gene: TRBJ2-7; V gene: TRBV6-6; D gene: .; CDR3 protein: CASSRRDEQYF; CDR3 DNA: TGTGCCAGCAGCCGCAGAGACGAGCAGTACTTC
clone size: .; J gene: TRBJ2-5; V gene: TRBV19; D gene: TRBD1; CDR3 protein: CASRSGQGTETQYF; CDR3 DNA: TGTGCCAGTAGGTCCGGACAGGGAACGGAGACCCAGTACTTC
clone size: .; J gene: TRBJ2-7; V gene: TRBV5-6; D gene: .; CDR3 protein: CASSPPWSLYEQYF; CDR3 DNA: TGTGCCAGCAGCCCCCCGTGGAGTCTGTACGAGCAGTACTTC
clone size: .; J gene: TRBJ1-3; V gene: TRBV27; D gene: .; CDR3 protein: CASSSRGADGNTIYF; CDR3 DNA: TGTGCCAGCAGTTCGAGGGGCGCTGATGGAAACACCATATATTTT
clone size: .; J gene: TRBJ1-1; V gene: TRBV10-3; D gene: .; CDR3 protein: CAISESPATEAFF; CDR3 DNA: TGTGCCATCAGTGAGTCGCCGGCCACTGAAGCTTTCTTT
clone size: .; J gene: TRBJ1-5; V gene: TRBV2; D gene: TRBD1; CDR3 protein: CASRNRDSLYSNQPQHF; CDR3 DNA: TGTGCCAGCAGGAACCGGGACAGCCTCTATAGCAATCAGCCCCAGCATTTT
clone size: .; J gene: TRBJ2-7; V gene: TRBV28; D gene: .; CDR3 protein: CASTEQGTVVYEQYF; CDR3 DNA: TGTGCCAGCACAGAGCAGGGTACGGTTGTTTACGAGCAGTACTTC
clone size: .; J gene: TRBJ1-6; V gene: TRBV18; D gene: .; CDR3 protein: CASSAAFSGHHNSPLHF; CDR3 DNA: TGTGCCAGCTCAGCCGCCTTTTCGGGACACCATAATTCACCCCTCCACTTT
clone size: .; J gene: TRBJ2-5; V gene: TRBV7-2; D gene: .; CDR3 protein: CASSLGELETQYF; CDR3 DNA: TGTGCCAGCAGCTTAGGGGAATTAGAGACCCAGTACTTC
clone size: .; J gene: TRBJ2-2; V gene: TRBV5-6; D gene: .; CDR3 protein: CASSSMGELFF; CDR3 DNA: TGTGCCAGCAGCTCCATGGGGGAGCTGTTTTTT
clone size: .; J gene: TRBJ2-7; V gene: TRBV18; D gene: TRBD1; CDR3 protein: CASSGTGGWYEQYF; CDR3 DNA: TGTGCCAGCTCGGGTACAGGGGGATGGTACGAGCAGTACTTC
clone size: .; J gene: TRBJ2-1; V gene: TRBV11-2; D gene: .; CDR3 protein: CASSLGVGGAHEQFF; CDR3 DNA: TGTGCCAGCAGCTTAGGGGTCGGAGGGGCCCATGAGCAGTTCTTC
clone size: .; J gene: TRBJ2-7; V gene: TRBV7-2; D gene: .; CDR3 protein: CASSPLAGPAYEQYF; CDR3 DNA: TGTGCCAGCAGCCCCTTGGCGGGACCCGCTTACGAGCAGTACTTC
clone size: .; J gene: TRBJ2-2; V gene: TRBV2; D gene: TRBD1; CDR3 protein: CASSEITGGPGELFF; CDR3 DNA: TGTGCCAGCAGTGAGATCACAGGGGGCCCCGGGGAGCTGTTTTTT
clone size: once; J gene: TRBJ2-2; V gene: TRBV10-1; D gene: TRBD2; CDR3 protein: CASSGVLAGAPIVNTGELFF; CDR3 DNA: TGCGCCAGCAGTGGGGTCCTAGCGGGAGCGCCAATCGTGAACACCGGGGAGCTGTTTTTT
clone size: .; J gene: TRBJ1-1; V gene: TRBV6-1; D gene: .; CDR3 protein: CASSGQQSTEAFF; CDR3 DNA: TGTGCCAGCAGTGGCCAGCAGTCCACTGAAGCTTTCTTT